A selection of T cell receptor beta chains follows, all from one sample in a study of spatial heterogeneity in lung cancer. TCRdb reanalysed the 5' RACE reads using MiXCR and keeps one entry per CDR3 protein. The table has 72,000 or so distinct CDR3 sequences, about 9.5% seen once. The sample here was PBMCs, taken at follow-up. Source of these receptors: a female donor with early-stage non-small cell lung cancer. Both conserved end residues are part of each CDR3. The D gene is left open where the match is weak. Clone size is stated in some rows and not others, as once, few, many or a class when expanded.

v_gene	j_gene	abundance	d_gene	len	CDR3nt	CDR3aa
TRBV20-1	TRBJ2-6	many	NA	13	TGCAGTGCCCCGCTCTCTGGGGCCAACGTCCTGACTTTC	CSAPLSGANVLTF
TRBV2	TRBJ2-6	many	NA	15	TGTGCCAGCGCCTCACAGGGCTCTGGGGCCAACGTCCTGACTTTC	CASASQGSGANVLTF
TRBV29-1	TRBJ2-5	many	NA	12	TGCAGCGTTGAAGATAAATACGAGACCCAGTACTTC	CSVEDKYETQYF
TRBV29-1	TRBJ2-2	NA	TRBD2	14	TGCAGCGCCGGACTAGCGGGAGGGTCCGGGGAGCTGTTTTTT	CSAGLAGGSGELFF
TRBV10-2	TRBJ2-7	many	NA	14	TGCGCCGCACGACGGGGGATGGGACCCTACGAGCAGTACTTC	CAARRGMGPYEQYF
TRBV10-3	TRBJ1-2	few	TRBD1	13	TGTGCCATCAGTGGGGGACAGGGAGGAGGCTACACCTTC	CAISGGQGGGYTF
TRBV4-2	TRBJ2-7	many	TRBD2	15	TGTGCCAGCAGCCAAGATACTAGCGGGAGCTACGAGCAGTACTTC	CASSQDTSGSYEQYF
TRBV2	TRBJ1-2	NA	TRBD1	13	TGTGCCAGCAATCCCGACAGGGTTGATGGCTACACCTTC	CASNPDRVDGYTF
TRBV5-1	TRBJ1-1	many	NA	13	TGCGCCAGCAGCTTCCTGGGGGGCGGAGAAGCTTTCTTT	CASSFLGGGEAFF
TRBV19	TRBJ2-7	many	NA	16	TGTGCCAGTAGTATGAGGGGAACCGAGACAGTCTACGAGCAGTACTTC	CASSMRGTETVYEQYF
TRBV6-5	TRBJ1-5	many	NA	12	TGTGCCTCACAGGGTCGCAATCAGCCCCAGCATTTT	CASQGRNQPQHF
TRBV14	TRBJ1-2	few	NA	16	TGTGCCAGCAGCCAAGCCTATGACAATTTCGGCTATGGCTACACCTTC	CASSQAYDNFGYGYTF
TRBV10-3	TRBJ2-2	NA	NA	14	TGTGCCATCGGCGACCGTGGGGGGCCCGGGGAGCTGTTTTTT	CAIGDRGGPGELFF
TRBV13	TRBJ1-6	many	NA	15	TGTGCCAGCTCGCCGCGGGGATTTTATAATTCACCCCTCCACTTT	CASSPRGFYNSPLHF
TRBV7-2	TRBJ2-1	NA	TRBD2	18	TGTGCCAGCAGCTTACAAGATATGGGGCTAGCGGGAGCGAATGAGCAGTTCTTC	CASSLQDMGLAGANEQFF
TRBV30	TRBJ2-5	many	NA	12	TGTGCCTGGAACCTGGGAGGAGAGACCCAGTACTTC	CAWNLGGETQYF
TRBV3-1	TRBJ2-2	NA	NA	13	TGTGCCAGCAGCCAAGAATACGTCGGGGAGCTGTCTTTT	CASSQEYVGELSF
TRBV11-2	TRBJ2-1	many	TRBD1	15	TGTGCCAGCAGCTCCCTCCGGGACAGGGGAGGCGAGCAGTTCTTC	CASSSLRDRGGEQFF
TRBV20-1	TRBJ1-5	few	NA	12	TGCAGTGCTAGGGGGGTAGATCAGCCCCAGCATTTT	CSARGVDQPQHF
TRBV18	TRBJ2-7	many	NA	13	TGTGCCAGCTCACTGGGTTCGTATTTCGAGCAGTACTTC	CASSLGSYFEQYF
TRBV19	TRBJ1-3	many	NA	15	TGTGCCAGTAGTATAAGTTCAGGGGCTGGAAACACCATATATTTT	CASSISSGAGNTIYF
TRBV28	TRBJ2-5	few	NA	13	TGTGCCAGCAGTTTATCCCCCTTAGGGACCCAGTACTTC	CASSLSPLGTQYF
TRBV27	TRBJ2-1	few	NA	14	TGTGCCAGCTCACTCGCCTTTTCCTACAATGAGCAGTTCTTC	CASSLAFSYNEQFF
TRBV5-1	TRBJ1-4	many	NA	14	TGCGCCAGCAGACCGGGACTGAGTAATGAAAAACTGTTTTTT	CASRPGLSNEKLFF
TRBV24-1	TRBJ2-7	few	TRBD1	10	TGTGCCAAACAGGGGGAAGAGCAGTACTTC	CAKQGEEQYF
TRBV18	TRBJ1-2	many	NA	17	TGTGCCAGCTCACAGGGATCCAACTCTCCGGGCTTCTATGGCTACACCTTC	CASSQGSNSPGFYGYTF
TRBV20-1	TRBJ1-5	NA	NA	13	TGCAGTGCTAGATCTACTAGCAATCAGCCCCAGCATTTT	CSARSTSNQPQHF
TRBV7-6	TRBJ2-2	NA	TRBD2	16	TGTGCCAGCAGCCCGGAGGGTGCGGGAGAAGGCGGGGAGCTGTTTTTT	CASSPEGAGEGGELFF
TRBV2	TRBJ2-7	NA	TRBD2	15	TGTGCCAGCAGGGCAGGACTAGCGTCCTCCTACGAGCAGTACTTC	CASRAGLASSYEQYF
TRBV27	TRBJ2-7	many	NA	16	TGTGCCAGCAGTTTATCTAATGGACAGGCGGGATACGAGCAGTACTTC	CASSLSNGQAGYEQYF
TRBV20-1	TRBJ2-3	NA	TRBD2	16	TGCAGTGCTAGAATTAGCGGGAGGGCCGGGACAGATACGCAGTATTTT	CSARISGRAGTDTQYF
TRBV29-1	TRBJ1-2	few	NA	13	TGCAGCGTTGAAACGGGGACTAACTATGGCTACACCTTC	CSVETGTNYGYTF
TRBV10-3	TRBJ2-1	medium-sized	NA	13	TGTGCCATCAGTGAGGCCCAATCCAATGAGCAGTTCTTC	CAISEAQSNEQFF
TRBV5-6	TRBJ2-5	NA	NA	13	TGTGCCAGCAGCTTGCGGGGACGGCAGACCCAGTACTTC	CASSLRGRQTQYF
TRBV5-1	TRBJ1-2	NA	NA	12	TGCGCCAGCAGCTTTAACGGGAATGGCTACACCTTC	CASSFNGNGYTF